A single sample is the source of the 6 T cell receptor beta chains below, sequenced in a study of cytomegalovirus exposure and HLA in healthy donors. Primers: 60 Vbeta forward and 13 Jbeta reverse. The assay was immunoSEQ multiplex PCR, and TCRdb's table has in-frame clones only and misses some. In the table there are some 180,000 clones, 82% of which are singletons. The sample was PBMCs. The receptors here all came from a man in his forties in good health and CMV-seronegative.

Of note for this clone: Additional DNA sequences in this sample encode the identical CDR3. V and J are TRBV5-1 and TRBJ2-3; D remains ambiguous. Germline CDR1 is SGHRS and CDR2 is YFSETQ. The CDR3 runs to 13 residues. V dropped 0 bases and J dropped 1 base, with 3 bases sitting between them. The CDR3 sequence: CASSLVGTDTQYF. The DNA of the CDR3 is TGCGCCAGCAGCTTGGTCGGCACAGATACGCAGTATTTT.

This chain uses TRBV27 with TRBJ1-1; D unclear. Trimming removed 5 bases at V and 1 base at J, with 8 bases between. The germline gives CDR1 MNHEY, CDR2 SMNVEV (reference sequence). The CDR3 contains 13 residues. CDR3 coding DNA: TGTGCCAGCAGTCCGCACAAGAACACTGAAGCTTTCTTT. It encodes CASSPHKNTEAFF.

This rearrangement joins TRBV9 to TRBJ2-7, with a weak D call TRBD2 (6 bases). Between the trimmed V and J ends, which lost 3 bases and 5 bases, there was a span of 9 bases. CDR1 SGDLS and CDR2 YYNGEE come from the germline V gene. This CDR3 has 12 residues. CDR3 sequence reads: CASSGGGNEQYF. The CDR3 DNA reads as TGTGCCAGCAGCGGAGGAGGGAACGAGCAGTACTTC.

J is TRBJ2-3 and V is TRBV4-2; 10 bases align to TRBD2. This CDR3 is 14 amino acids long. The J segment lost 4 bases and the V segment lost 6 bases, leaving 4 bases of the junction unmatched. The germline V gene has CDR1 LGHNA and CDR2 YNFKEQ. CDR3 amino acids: CASSTSGTADTQYF. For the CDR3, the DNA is TGTGCCAGCAGTACTAGCGGGACCGCAGATACGCAGTATTTT.

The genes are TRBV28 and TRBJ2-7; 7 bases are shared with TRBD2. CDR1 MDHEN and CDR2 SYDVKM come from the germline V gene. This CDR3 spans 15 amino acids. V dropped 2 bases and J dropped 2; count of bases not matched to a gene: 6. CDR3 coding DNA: TGTGCCAGCAGTTTAGACGCGGGAGAGACCTACGAGCAGTACTTC. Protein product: CASSLDAGETYEQYF.

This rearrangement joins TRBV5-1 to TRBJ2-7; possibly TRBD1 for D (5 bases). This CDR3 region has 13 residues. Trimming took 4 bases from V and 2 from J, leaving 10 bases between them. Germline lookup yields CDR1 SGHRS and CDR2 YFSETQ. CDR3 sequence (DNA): TGCGCCAGCAGCCATGGGGCCGCCTACGAGCAGTACTTC. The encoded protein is CASSHGAAYEQYF.